These T cell receptor beta chains were read from a single sample in a study of cytomegalovirus exposure and HLA in healthy donors. Measured with immunoSEQ multiplex PCR; TCRdb has only the in-frame clones, and not every one. The data contain 150,000 to 200,000 clones, approximately 80% of them seen just once; the ten biggest clones take up approximately 1.8%. The sample consisted of PBMCs. These receptors were collected from a woman aged 25 to 45 in good health and CMV-seronegative. Both conserved end residues are part of each CDR3. A D gene is named only where the DNA matches it firmly. Not all rows give a size; the values are once, few, many and, for expanded clones, a class.

J: TRBJ2-3; size: .; D: TRBD2; V: TRBV28; CDR3: CASSLPAGGIIDTQYF; DNA: TGTGCCAGCAGTTTACCAGCGGGAGGGATCATAGATACGCAGTATTTT
J: TRBJ2-7; size: .; D: TRBD1; V: TRBV7-7; CDR3: CASSMDRGYEQYF; DNA: TGTGCCAGCAGCATGGACAGGGGCTACGAGCAGTACTTC
J: TRBJ2-1; size: .; D: .; V: TRBV11-3; CDR3: CASSLGVGGRAYNEQFF; DNA: TGTGCCAGCAGCTTAGGGGTCGGCGGCAGGGCTTACAATGAGCAGTTCTTC
J: TRBJ2-7; size: .; D: .; V: TRBV27; CDR3: CASSFQGFSYEQYF; DNA: TGTGCCAGCAGTTTCCAGGGCTTTTCCTACGAGCAGTACTTC
J: TRBJ2-3; size: .; D: .; V: TRBV4-2; CDR3: CASSQEIQGLSTDTQYF; DNA: TGTGCCAGCAGCCAAGAAATCCAGGGACTCTCGACAGATACGCAGTATTTT
J: TRBJ1-2; size: .; D: .; V: TRBV28; CDR3: CASMGVFLGYTF; DNA: TGTGCCAGCATGGGAGTGTTTCTCGGCTACACCTTC
J: TRBJ1-3; size: .; D: .; V: TRBV5-1; CDR3: CATRAAAGSGNTIYF; DNA: TGCGCCACCAGGGCCGCCGCGGGGTCTGGAAACACCATATATTTT
J: TRBJ2-7; size: .; D: .; V: TRBV10-3; CDR3: CAISEPGDTTYEQYF; DNA: TGTGCCATCAGTGAGCCCGGGGACACAACCTACGAGCAGTACTTC
J: TRBJ2-1; size: .; D: TRBD2; V: TRBV5-1; CDR3: CASSLAGGLNEQFF; DNA: TGCGCCAGCAGCTTGGCCGGGGGGTTGAATGAGCAGTTCTTC
J: TRBJ2-3; size: .; D: TRBD2; V: TRBV5-1; CDR3: CASSLEAGGPPDTQYF; DNA: TGCGCCAGCAGCTTGGAGGCGGGGGGGCCACCAGATACGCAGTATTTT
J: TRBJ2-7; size: .; D: .; V: TRBV7-8; CDR3: CASSLNQRGYEQYF; DNA: TGTGCCAGCAGCCTTAACCAAAGGGGTTACGAGCAGTACTTC
J: TRBJ1-2; size: few; D: .; V: TRBV2; CDR3: CASSEALRVIGGGYTF; DNA: TGTGCCAGCAGTGAAGCGCTTCGGGTAATCGGGGGTGGCTACACCTTC
J: TRBJ1-3; size: .; D: .; V: TRBV4-1; CDR3: CASTFTSDSTSGNTIYF; DNA: TGCGCCAGCACCTTTACCTCAGACAGCACCTCTGGAAACACCATATATTTT
J: TRBJ1-1; size: .; D: .; V: TRBV5-1; CDR3: CASSLSRGGDTEAFF; DNA: TGCGCCAGCAGCTTGAGCCGTGGAGGGGACACTGAAGCTTTCTTT
J: TRBJ1-2; size: .; D: .; V: TRBV4-3; CDR3: CASSQDWQVEVGYGYTF; DNA: TGCGCCAGCAGCCAAGATTGGCAGGTCGAAGTAGGCTATGGCTACACCTTC
J: TRBJ1-5; size: .; D: .; V: TRBV9; CDR3: CASNQGNDQPQHF; DNA: TGTGCCAGCAACCAGGGGAACGATCAGCCCCAGCATTTT
J: TRBJ2-2; size: .; D: TRBD2; V: TRBV5-1; CDR3: CASTGLEYTGELFF; DNA: TGCGCCAGCACGGGACTAGAATACACCGGGGAGCTGTTTTTT